Presented here are 20 T cell receptor beta chains from one specimen sequenced in a study of blood T cells in healthy people across ages. Alongside a J-beta primer mix, a sample-barcoded 5' primer served in a second PCR lasting roughly 7 to 12 cycles. TCRdb re-derived calls from the 5' RACE reads in MiXCR, one entry per CDR3 protein. The data contain roughly 1,500,000 distinct CDR3 sequences, roughly 45% of them seen just once; the ten biggest clones take up 7% to 9%. Sequencing was performed on blood. The receptors were sampled from a woman aged 18-29 years in good health.

The chain couples TRBV28 to TRBJ2-6; D gene unclear. The germline CDR1 and CDR2 sequences are MDHEN and SYDVKM. CDR3 length equals 15 residues. The V gene lost 8 bases and the J gene lost 0 bases, with 11 bases spanning the gap. CDR3: CASSRPNSGANVLTF. The CDR3 DNA sequence: TGTGCCAGCTCTCGCCCCAACTCTGGGGCCAACGTCCTGACTTTC.

V and J are TRBV10-3 and TRBJ2-1; TRBD2 is a possible D gene (6 bases). The J call could be wrong; TRBJ2-7 is a better fit for the DNA end. Germline CDR1 and CDR2: ENHRY and SYGVKD. The CDR3 sequence is 16 residues long. Here the CDR3 DNA reads TGTGCCATCAGTGAGTCTGGGGGGAGTGCCTACAATGAGCAGTACTTC. Its translation is CAISESGGSAYNEQYF.

The V and J genes are TRBV6-6 and TRBJ2-7; 10 bases are a match to TRBD2. Germline CDR1 MNHNY, CDR2 SVGAGI (reference sequence). The CDR3 length is 14 residues. Trimming cost V 6 bases and J 5 bases; bases outside gene matches: 7. CDR3 bases: TGTGCCAGCAGACAGTCTAGCGGGAGCCACGAGCAGTACTTC. Amino acid sequence: CASRQSSGSHEQYF.

This rearrangement joins TRBV2 to TRBJ1-3; no clear D. V was pared by 4 bases and J by 3 bases, with 7 bases between. This CDR3 spans 13 amino acids. Looked up from germline, CDR1 is SNHLY and CDR2 is FYNNEI. The CDR3 DNA sequence: TGTGCCAGCAGTGGTCAGAGTGGAAACACCATATATTTT. Its translation: CASSGQSGNTIYF.

This clonotype is a singleton in its sample. The chain is built from TRBV11-3 and TRBJ2-1, with D maybe TRBD2 (5 bases). CDR3 length: 14 residues. Trimming removed 1 base from V and 9 bases from J, with 13 bases in between. CDR1 and CDR2 (germline): SGHNT, YENEEA. Here the CDR3 reads CASSLGRGALEQFF. The CDR3 DNA reads as TGTGCCAGCAGCTTAGGACGGGGTGCGCTTGAGCAGTTCTTC.

The chain employs TRBV12-3 or TRBV12-4 and TRBJ2-2; TRBD2 aligns across 13 bases. The CDR3 runs 16 residues. With V trimmed by 7 bases and J by 6 bases, 8 bases remained unmatched. The CDR3 bases are TGTGCCAGCAACGAACTAGCGGGAGGGTTTGCCGGGGAGCTGTTTTTT. Encoded protein: CASNELAGGFAGELFF.

In the case of this clonotype: It may be a read error: a sequence one base away is much more abundant. The chain uses TRBV7-2 and TRBJ2-1; 8 bases align to TRBD2. TRBJ2-7 matches the DNA end more closely, so the J call is doubtful. The CDR3 has 15 residues. Germline V gene lookup returns CDR1 SGHTA and CDR2 FQGNSA. CDR3 protein: CASRPRGGGNNEQYF. In nucleotides, the CDR3 is TGTGCCAGCAGACCCAGGGGCGGGGGGAACAATGAGCAGTACTTC.

The chain links TRBV4-1 to TRBJ2-7; TRBD1 matches 8 bases. The CDR3 loop spans 16 amino acids. Germline trimming cut 0 bases from V and 2 bases from J; bases unmatched to any gene: 6. Germline V CDR1 and CDR2: MGHRA, YSYEKL. The CDR3 is CASSQEGTGRTYEQYF. The CDR3 nucleotides are TGCGCCAGCAGCCAAGAAGGGACAGGTCGTACCTACGAGCAGTACTTC.

The chain recombines TRBV6-5 with TRBJ1-2; no firm D call. Germline values: CDR1 MNHEY, CDR2 SVGAGI. The length of the CDR3 is 14 residues. Trimming stripped 2 bases from V and 2 bases from J, with 9 bases between. This CDR3 is CASSYKSVNYGYTF. The CDR3 DNA is TGTGCCAGCAGTTACAAATCGGTGAACTATGGCTACACCTTC.

The chain is built from TRBV4-1 and TRBJ2-3; D is unclear. The CDR3 sequence is 14 residues long. The germline V gene has CDR1 MGHRA and CDR2 YSYEKL. Trimming stripped 0 bases from V and 4 bases from J, with 8 bases between. The chain's CDR3 is CASSQEVFPDTQYF. CDR3 DNA sequence: TGCGCCAGCAGCCAAGAGGTGTTCCCAGATACGCAGTATTTT.

The V gene is TRBV4-2, the J gene TRBJ2-4, with TRBD2 matching 13 bases. V dropped 1 base and J dropped 0; count of bases not matched to a gene: 12. The V gene's germline CDR1 is LGHNA and CDR2 YNFKEQ. This CDR3 comprises 21 residues. The CDR3 sequence is CASSQAGTSGIVDSAKNIQYF. CDR3 bases: TGTGCCAGCAGCCAAGCCGGGACTAGCGGGATAGTGGACTCAGCCAAAAACATTCAGTACTTC.

This clonotype was seen a handful of times. The genes are TRBV7-9 and TRBJ2-1; D is ambiguous. The germline V gene encodes CDR1 SEHNR and CDR2 FQNEAQ (reference sequence). V dropped 0 bases and J dropped 6 bases, with 6 bases sitting between them. The CDR3 covers 13 residues. CDR3 loop: CASSLAGINEQFF. DNA of the CDR3: TGTGCCAGCAGCTTAGCGGGGATCAATGAGCAGTTCTTC.

This clonotype appeared a few times. V usage is TRBV20-1 and J usage is TRBJ2-2, with D possibly TRBD2 on 5 matching bases. With 3 bases removed from V and 0 bases from J, the gap between germline ends came to 14 bases. The CDR3 is 16 amino acids. Germline V gene lookup returns CDR1 DFQATT and CDR2 SNEGSKA (reference sequence). The CDR3 sequence is CSARNAGRPNTGELFF. DNA of the CDR3: TGCAGTGCTAGGAACGCGGGCAGACCGAACACCGGGGAGCTGTTTTTT.

The DNA of the CDR3 is TGTGCCCAGGCCCTTGGACAGGGGTCTGGCTACACCTTC. Translated: CAQALGQGSGYTF. The chain is built from TRBV21-1 and TRBJ1-2; the table calls TRBD1, which could not be checked here. TRBV21-1 is shown as a pseudogene. The CDR3 runs to 13 residues.

This clonotype appeared once. The chain joins TRBV6-2 or TRBV6-3 to TRBJ1-2; tentatively, D is TRBD1 (6 bases). V shed 3 bases and J shed 4 bases, with 30 bases lying between them. Germline CDR1 reads MNHEY; CDR2 reads SVGEGT. The CDR3 has 20 residues. The CDR3 nucleotides are TGTGCCAGCAGTTATAGCCCCCTTGGAGGACCTGGACAGTTAACCTATGGCTACACCTTC. It codes for CASSYSPLGGPGQLTYGYTF.

The chain carries TRBV14 and TRBJ1-5; tentatively, D is TRBD1 (5 bases). The germline gives CDR1 SGHDN, CDR2 FVKESK. CDR3 size: 14 residues. Trimming removed 3 bases from V and 7 bases from J, with 13 bases in between. The CDR3 spells CASSHVVGGQPQHF. The CDR3 DNA reads TGTGCCAGCAGCCACGTGGTCGGGGGACAGCCCCAGCATTTT.

This clonotype was seen more than once but under ten times. J is TRBJ1-2 and V is TRBV15; a weak D match, TRBD1 (5 bases). The germline V and J ends were trimmed by 5 bases and 8 bases, with 18 bases remaining between them. Germline-derived CDR1 and CDR2 are LNHNV and YYDKDF (reference sequence). This CDR3 comprises 14 residues. The CDR3 sequence is CATSPRGPLRGYTF. The CDR3 DNA reads TGTGCCACCAGCCCAAGGGGCCCTCTCAGGGGCTACACCTTC.

V gene TRBV20-1 combines with J gene TRBJ1-1; D unclear. The CDR3 totals 16 residues. Trimming removed 0 bases at V and 7 bases at J, with 21 bases between. Germline V gene sequence: CDR1 DFQATT, CDR2 SNEGSKA (reference sequence). Here the CDR3 reads CSARDLREGLINEAFF. Written as DNA, the CDR3 is TGCAGTGCTAGAGATTTGAGGGAGGGTCTAATCAATGAAGCTTTCTTT.

The rearrangement uses TRBV2 and TRBJ2-2; no firm D call. The CDR3 is 14 residues long. V was trimmed by 3 bases and J by 2 bases, leaving 7 bases between them. Per germline, CDR1 SNHLY and CDR2 FYNNEI. The CDR3 bases are TGTGCCAGCAGTGAGGGCAGAAACACCGGGGAGCTGTTTTTT. It specifies CASSEGRNTGELFF.

This clonotype was found a few times. The chain employs TRBV5-1 and TRBJ2-1; 10 bases are a match to TRBD1. The trim removed 2 bases at V and 13 bases at J, leaving 6 bases unmatched. The CDR3 has 13 residues. Germline CDR1 is SGHRS and CDR2 is YFSETQ. The CDR3 DNA sequence: TGCGCCAGCAGCTTCCGGGACAGGGGCTCCCAGTTCTTC. It yields the protein CASSFRDRGSQFF.